These 14 T cell receptor beta chains came from one sample sequenced in a study of lymphopenia after photon versus proton radiotherapy. Method: immunoSEQ multiplex PCR; TCRdb's copy keeps in-frame clones and lacks some. Counted here are around 64,000 clones, around 87% occurring once; the ten biggest clones make up around 13%. The input for sequencing was peripheral blood, taken from a patient treated with proton-based radiotherapy. Receptor source: a man older than 75 with esophageal cancer.

This clone was seen just once. The chain couples TRBV21-1 to TRBJ2-7. TRBV21-1 is classified as a pseudogene. This CDR3 comprises 15 residues. CDR3 region: CASSSGVHVLDEQYF. CDR3 bases: TGTGCCAGCAGTAGTGGTGTACACGTGTTAGACGAGCAGTACTTC.

This clone came up a few times. CDR3: CASSSGGVETQYF. CDR3 nucleotide sequence: TGCGCCAGCAGCTCAGGGGGGGTTGAGACCCAGTACTTC. The rearrangement joins TRBV5-1 to TRBJ2-5; D is possibly TRBD1 or TRBD2 (7 bases each). Germline CDR1 reads SGHRS; CDR2 reads YFSETQ. The V and J ends lost 3 bases and 5 bases respectively, with 11 bases between them. The CDR3 is 13 residues long.

The rearrangement uses TRBV6-6 and TRBJ2-2; D unclear. This CDR3 comprises 14 residues. CDR1 is MNHNY, CDR2 SVGAGI, per germline (reference sequence). With 7 bases removed from V and 1 base from J, the gap between germline ends came to 10 bases. The CDR3 DNA is TGTGCCAGCACGGGCAGTATGAACACCGGGGAGCTGTTTTTT. Amino acid sequence: CASTGSMNTGELFF.

CDR3 amino acids: CASSLGYEQYF. In DNA, the CDR3 is TGTGCCAGCAGCTTGGGCTACGAGCAGTACTTC. V usage is TRBV5-4 and J usage is TRBJ2-7; D is unclear. Germline CDR1 SGHNT, CDR2 YYREEE (reference sequence). V gave up 0 bases and J gave up 3 bases, with 1 base separating them. This CDR3 spans 11 amino acids.

The CDR3 nucleotides are TGTGCCAGCAGCCCGCCACAGGGCGGCCAAGAGACCCAGTACTTC. Translated, it gives CASSPPQGGQETQYF. The J gene is TRBJ2-5, the V gene TRBV21-1; no check of the table's D call, TRBD1, against the DNA was made. TRBV21-1 is an annotated pseudogene. The CDR3 is 15 amino acids.

V and J are TRBV6-1 and TRBJ1-5; tentative D call: TRBD1 (5 bases). From germline, CDR1 is MNHNS and CDR2 SASEGT. This CDR3 spans 15 amino acids. Trimming took 0 bases from V and 2 from J, leaving 8 bases between them. For the CDR3, the DNA is TGTGCCAGCAGTGAAGCATCCAGGGGCAATCAGCCCCAGCATTTT. This translates into CASSEASRGNQPQHF.

The genes are TRBV6-6 and TRBJ2-2; TRBD1 matches at 9 bases. The length of the CDR3 is 16 residues. Unmatched junction bases numbered 16, after V lost 11 bases and J lost 6 bases. In germline, CDR1 is MNHNY, CDR2 SVGAGI (reference sequence). The CDR3 protein is CAATGQGKGGAGELFF. CDR3 DNA: TGTGCCGCAACCGGACAGGGGAAGGGGGGCGCCGGGGAGCTGTTTTTT.

This chain uses TRBV7-8 with TRBJ2-6; perhaps TRBD1 as D (6 bases). The CDR3 runs 17 residues. Germline assignment: CDR1 SGHVS and CDR2 FQNEAQ. V lost 2 bases to trimming and J lost 1 base, with 12 bases between them. The CDR3 DNA follows: TGTGCCAGCAGCTTACCTGGACAGATTTCTGGGGCCAACGTCCTGACTTTC. This sequence encodes CASSLPGQISGANVLTF. The whole variable domain, remainder taken from reference TRBV7-8 and TRBJ2-6, is GAGVSQSPRYKVAKRGQDVALRCDPISGHVSLFWYQQALGQGPEFLTYFQNEAQLDKSGLPSDRFFAERPEGSVSTLKIQRTQQEDSAVYLCASSLPGQISGANVLTFGAGSRLTVL.

J is TRBJ2-7 and V is TRBV7-2; 11 bases line up with TRBD1. This CDR3 comprises 16 residues. J was trimmed by 4 bases and V by 1 base; bases with no gene match: 6. Germline V gene sequence: CDR1 SGHTA, CDR2 FQGNSA. The CDR3 loop reads CASSLEGTGGQYEQYF. The CDR3 DNA reads TGTGCCAGCAGCTTAGAAGGGACAGGGGGGCAATACGAGCAGTACTTC.

This clone showed up just once. The gene calls are TRBV25-1 and TRBJ1-3, with TRBD1 matching over 7 bases. The V and J ends lost 3 bases and 4 bases, in that order; junction bases with no gene match: 6. The CDR3 loop spans 15 amino acids. The V gene's germline CDR1 is MGHDK and CDR2 SYGVNS. The chain's CDR3 is CASSETGLSGNTIYF. The CDR3 bases are TGTGCCAGCAGTGAGACAGGGCTATCGGGAAACACCATATATTTT.

The genes are TRBV4-2 and TRBJ1-5; 8 bases line up with TRBD1. Trimming at V came to 4 bases and at J to 4 bases, leaving 3 bases not matched to a gene. This CDR3 is built from 14 residues. Per the germline V gene, CDR1 is LGHNA and CDR2 is YNFKEQ. CDR3 in DNA: TGTGCCAGCAGCCTTGACAGGGGTAATCAGCCCCAGCATTTT. It is translated as CASSLDRGNQPQHF.

The genes are TRBV7-2 and TRBJ1-6; no clear D gene. Trimming cost V 5 bases and J 8 bases, with 10 bases left between them. Germline assignment: CDR1 SGHTA and CDR2 FQGNSA. The CDR3 length is 13 residues. CDR3 residues: CASSLQADSPLHF. The CDR3 region has the DNA TGTGCCAGCAGCCTCCAAGCGGATTCACCCCTCCACTTT.

The V call is TRBV6-1, the J call TRBJ2-2, with no clear D. CDR3 size: 17 residues. Trimming stripped 4 bases from V and 5 bases from J, with 20 bases between. CDR1 is MNHNS, CDR2 SASEGT, per germline. The CDR3 sequence: CASSVRLLRPGTGELFF. The CDR3 DNA reads TGTGCCAGCAGTGTGCGCTTACTTCGTCCCGGGACCGGGGAGCTGTTTTTT.

The chain has TRBV4-3 and TRBJ2-5; D unresolved. Looked up from germline, CDR1 is LGHNA and CDR2 is YSLEER. The V end lost 0 bases, the J end lost 0 bases, and 2 bases lay between the germline ends. The CDR3 is made up of 13 amino acids. CDR3 sequence: CASSQDYQETQYF. The CDR3 coding sequence is TGCGCCAGCAGCCAAGATTACCAAGAGACCCAGTACTTC.